Below are 13 T cell receptor beta chains sequenced from a single sample in a study of PD-1 blockade in mismatch repair-deficient tumors. The data were produced by immunoSEQ multiplex PCR, yet TCRdb's version contains in-frame clones alone and is incomplete. In the table there are roughly 84,000 clones, 81% of which are singletons. The sequencing here drew on peripheral blood, taken 12 weeks after starting pembrolizumab. The receptors shown here come from an adult with mismatch repair-deficient cancer.

In the case of this clone: The junction and the germline gene differ at one end; a read error may be behind it. The V call is TRBV7-7, the J call TRBJ2-2; D may be TRBD2 (5 bases). Germline V gene data show CDR1 as SSHAT and CDR2 as FNYEAQ (reference sequence). The CDR3 is 12 amino acids. The CDR3 is CASSSEAGELFF. The CDR3 nucleotides read TGTGCTAGCAGCTCGGAGGCCGGGGAGCTGTTTTTT. The variable domain in full, with the rest retrieved from reference TRBV7-7 and TRBJ2-2, is GAGVSQSPRYKVTKRGQDVTLRCDPISSHATLYWYQQALGQGPEFLTYFNYEAQPDKSGLPSDRFSAERPEGSISTLTIQRTEQRDSAMYRCASSSEAGELFFGEGSRLTVL.

This clone was counted a few times. The V and J genes are TRBV12-1 and TRBJ2-5; the D call in the table, TRBD1, was not verified against the DNA. TRBV12-1 is a pseudogene. The CDR3 length is 14 residues. CDR3 in DNA: TGTGCCAGCAGCTTCGGGACAGGGAAAGAGACCCAGTACTTC. This codes for CASSFGTGKETQYF.

The rearrangement uses TRBV13 and TRBJ1-1; D is undetermined. V was cut by 6 bases and J by 0 bases, with 8 bases left in between. Germline V lookup: CDR1 PRHDT, CDR2 FYEKMQ (reference sequence). The CDR3 sequence is 13 residues long. The CDR3: CASRAVLNTEAFF. CDR3 bases: TGTGCCAGCAGGGCGGTTTTGAACACTGAAGCTTTCTTT.

The chain is built from TRBV5-4 and TRBJ2-1; D is possibly TRBD1 (5 bases). CDR3 length equals 14 residues. V was clipped by 4 bases and J by 2 bases, with 10 bases between them. From germline, CDR1 is SGHNT and CDR2 YYREEE (reference sequence). The CDR3: CASSQGRAYNEQFF. The CDR3 DNA reads TGTGCCAGCAGCCAGGGTCGGGCCTACAATGAGCAGTTCTTC.

The chain uses TRBV10-3 and TRBJ2-3; 9 bases agree with TRBD1. Trimming at V came to 0 bases and at J to 6 bases, leaving 7 bases not matched to a gene. CDR3 length equals 16 residues. Germline values: CDR1 ENHRY, CDR2 SYGVKD. CDR3 sequence reads: CAISESQGQGWDTQYF. CDR3 nucleotides: TGTGCCATCAGTGAGTCGCAGGGACAGGGTTGGGATACGCAGTATTTT.

CDR3 bases: TGTGCCAGCAGTTACCTCCAGGGAGAGACTGAAGCTTTCTTT. Translated, it gives CASSYLQGETEAFF. The genes are TRBV6-6 and TRBJ1-1; TRBD1 is a possible D gene (5 bases). In germline, CDR1 is MNHNY, CDR2 SVGAGI (reference sequence). With 2 bases removed from V and 5 bases from J, the gap between germline ends came to 12 bases. This CDR3 is 14 amino acids long.

The rearrangement uses TRBV2 and TRBJ2-2; maybe TRBD2 (5 bases). CDR1 and CDR2 from the germline V gene are SNHLY and FYNNEI. Trimming removed 3 bases at V and 8 bases at J, with 10 bases between. The CDR3 has 13 amino acids. CDR3 sequence reads: CASSEERFGELFF. The CDR3 DNA reads TGTGCCAGCAGTGAGGAGCGGTTTGGGGAGCTGTTTTTT.

This chain links TRBV12-5 with TRBJ1-6, with D perhaps TRBD1 (6 bases). The CDR3 has 13 amino acids. The germline V and J ends were trimmed by 1 base and 10 bases, with 8 bases remaining between them. Germline loops: CDR1 LGHNT, CDR2 FRNRAP. The CDR3 DNA reads TGTGCTAGTGGTTTGGACAGGGAATCACCCCTCCACTTT. Translating gives CASGLDRESPLHF.

The chain has TRBV19 and TRBJ1-2, with D possibly being TRBD1 (6 bases). The CDR3 contains 14 residues. V lost 3 bases and J lost 3, with 11 bases in between. Per the germline V gene, CDR1 is LNHDA and CDR2 is SQIVND (reference sequence). CDR3 in amino acids: CASSMRGRDYGYTF. CDR3 nucleotides: TGTGCCAGTAGTATGCGGGGGCGCGACTATGGCTACACCTTC.

The chain has TRBV30 and TRBJ2-3; a possible D gene is TRBD1 (6 bases). The CDR3 loop spans 15 amino acids. V was clipped by 5 bases and J by 0 bases, with 15 bases between them. Germline values: CDR1 GTSNPN, CDR2 SVGIG (reference sequence). CDR3 in amino acids: CAWEHPGASTDTQYF. The DNA for the CDR3 is TGTGCCTGGGAACACCCAGGGGCTAGCACAGATACGCAGTATTTT.

This sequence joins TRBV7-3 and TRBJ2-1; D is unclear. Germline V gene lookup returns CDR1 SGHTA and CDR2 FQGTGA. This CDR3 spans 15 amino acids. V was clipped by 4 bases and J by 9 bases, with 19 bases between them. Written as DNA, the CDR3 is TGTGCCAGCAGCTCCTCTAGAGCCTACAATGGTGAGCAGTTCTTC. This translates into CASSSSRAYNGEQFF. The whole variable domain, remainder taken from reference TRBV7-3 and TRBJ2-1, is GAGVSQTPSNKVTEKGKYVELRCDPISGHTALYWYRQSLGQGPEFLIYFQGTGAADDSGLPNDRFFAVRPEGSVSTLKIQRTERGDSAVYLCASSSSRAYNGEQFFGPGTRLTVL.

The chain has TRBV29-1 and TRBJ2-7, with TRBD2 as a possible D gene (6 bases). Trimming removed 5 bases from V and 0 bases from J, with 11 bases in between. This CDR3 comprises 13 residues. CDR1 is SQVTM, CDR2 ANQGSEA, per germline. CDR3 loop: CSVPGTSSYEQYF. The CDR3 DNA sequence: TGCAGCGTTCCTGGGACTTCCTCCTACGAGCAGTACTTC.

This CDR3 is CSVGGSRGLNTEAFF. CDR3 DNA: TGCAGCGTCGGAGGGAGCAGGGGCCTGAACACTGAAGCTTTCTTT. The genes are TRBV29-1 and TRBJ1-1, with TRBD1 as a possible D gene (6 bases). The CDR3 runs to 15 residues. The V gene's germline CDR1 is SQVTM and CDR2 ANQGSEA. V lost 6 bases and J 0 bases, leaving 17 bases between the germline ends.